This TCR beta chain originates from a study of shared clonotypes between healthy human individuals. Overall study results and limits: Rarefaction indicated that sorted-subset sequencing remained incomplete although depth was large.

Of note for this clone: What it binds is not known.

Every donor, a Caucasian adult, lived in Nashville, Tennessee. Some clones are missing from TCRdb's copy, which holds only in-frame ones; the method was immunoSEQ multiplex PCR. The sample lists over 95,000 clones, under 70% occurring once. Germline V gene lookup returns CDR1 SGHTA and CDR2 FQGNSA. The junction had 12 bases not matched to a gene; V was cut back by 6 bases and J by 4 bases. CDR3 size: 17 residues. This clonotype was obtained from a young woman in good health. Material for sequencing was memory CD8+ T cells sorted from blood. Specified subset: CD45RO+ cells pooled with CCR7-negative TemRA cells. This chain uses TRBV7-2 with TRBJ2-1; 10 positions agree with TRBD2. The CDR3 reads CASRRKATSGSYNEQFF. CDR3 DNA sequence: TGTGCCAGCAGAAGAAAGGCGACTAGCGGGTCTTACAATGAGCAGTTCTTC.